This is a list of T cell receptor beta chains from one sample in a study of CD8+CD57+ T cells in acquired aplastic anemia. Each CDR3 protein gets one entry after TCRdb re-called the reads with MiXCR. The sample carries around 180,000 distinct CDR3 sequences, around 50% recorded once. Specimen: sorted CD4+, CD8+, or CD8+CD57+ T cells (not recorded which) from PBMCs. These receptors originate from a human donor with aplastic anemia. CDR3s include the opening cysteine and the closing phenylalanine or tryptophan. Each record gives: V gene, D gene, clone size, J gene, CDR3 protein, CDR3 DNA. D genes are given only for firm matches. Clone size, where shown, is once, few, many, or a class for clones that have expanded.

>TRBV7-3|-|-|TRBJ2-5
CASSIGTPDQETQYF
TGTGCCAGCAGCATCGGGACACCTGACCAAGAGACCCAGTACTTC
>TRBV7-7|TRBD2|-|TRBJ2-2
CASSPWGGMSAGELFF
TGTGCTAGCAGCCCCTGGGGAGGGATGAGCGCCGGGGAGCTGTTTTTT
>TRBV7-2|-|-|TRBJ2-7
CASSSGVLEQYF
TGTGCCAGCAGCTCAGGGGTCCTCGAGCAGTACTTC
>TRBV12-3/TRBV12-4|-|many|TRBJ2-7
CASSNTGTPSSYEQYF
TGTGCCAGCAGTAATACCGGGACTCCTTCGTCATACGAGCAGTACTTC
>TRBV27|-|few|TRBJ1-5
CASSLSRGAPWVNQPQHF
TGTGCCAGCAGTTTATCCAGGGGCGCGCCGTGGGTTAATCAGCCCCAGCATTTT
>TRBV10-3|TRBD1|-|TRBJ1-6
CAIRPRDRDSPLHF
TGTGCCATCAGGCCCCGGGACAGGGACTCACCCCTCCACTTT
>TRBV29-1|TRBD1|many|TRBJ1-1
CSVKGTGRTEAFF
TGCAGCGTAAAGGGGACAGGGAGGACTGAAGCTTTCTTT
>TRBV7-9|TRBD1|-|TRBJ2-7
CASSWDSSYEQYF
TGTGCCAGCAGCTGGGACAGCTCCTACGAGCAGTACTTC
>TRBV4-3|-|few|TRBJ1-2
CASSQGQGLISYGYTF
TGCGCCAGCAGCCAAGGGCAGGGTTTAATATCCTATGGCTACACCTTC
>TRBV7-2|-|-|TRBJ2-7
CASSSLTLRNYEQYF
TGTGCCAGCAGCTCGTTGACTCTCCGGAACTACGAGCAGTACTTC
>TRBV12-3/TRBV12-4|-|-|TRBJ2-6
CASKGVGANVLTF
TGTGCCAGCAAAGGGGTCGGGGCCAACGTCCTGACTTTC
>TRBV19|-|many|TRBJ2-4
CASSQLLAKNIQYF
TGTGCCAGTAGTCAACTACTAGCCAAAAACATTCAGTACTTC
>TRBV11-2|TRBD2|-|TRBJ2-1
CASSRLAGGSDEQFF
TGTGCCAGCAGCAGACTAGCGGGGGGGTCGGATGAGCAGTTCTTC
>TRBV7-2|TRBD1|few|TRBJ1-2
CASSRDSSYGYTF
TGTGCCAGCAGCCGGGACAGTAGCTATGGCTACACCTTC
>TRBV12-3/TRBV12-4|-|many|TRBJ2-3
CASSPAGKTDTQYF
TGTGCCAGCAGCCCGGCCGGGAAGACAGATACGCAGTATTTT
>TRBV7-2|-|many|TRBJ1-5
CASSLAAWRGSNQPQHF
TGTGCCAGCAGCTTAGCGGCTTGGAGGGGGAGCAATCAGCCCCAGCATTTT